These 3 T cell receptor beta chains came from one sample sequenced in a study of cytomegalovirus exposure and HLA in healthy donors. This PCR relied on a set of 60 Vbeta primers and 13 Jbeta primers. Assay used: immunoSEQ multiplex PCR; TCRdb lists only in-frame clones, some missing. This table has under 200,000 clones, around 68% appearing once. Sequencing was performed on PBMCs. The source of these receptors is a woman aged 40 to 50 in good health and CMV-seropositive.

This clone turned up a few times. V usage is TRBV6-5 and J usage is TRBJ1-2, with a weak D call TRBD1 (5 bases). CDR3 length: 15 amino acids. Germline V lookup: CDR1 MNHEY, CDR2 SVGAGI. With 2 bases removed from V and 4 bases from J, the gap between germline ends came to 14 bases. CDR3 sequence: CASSYIGGEPYGYTF. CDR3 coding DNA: TGTGCCAGCAGTTACATTGGGGGGGAACCCTATGGCTACACCTTC.

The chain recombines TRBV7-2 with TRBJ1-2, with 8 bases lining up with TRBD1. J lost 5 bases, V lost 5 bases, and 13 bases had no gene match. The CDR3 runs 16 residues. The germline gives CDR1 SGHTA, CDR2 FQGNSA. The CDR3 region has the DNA TGTGCCAGCAGCCCCCCTCCGGGACAGGCTAGATATGGCTACACCTTC. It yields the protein CASSPPPGQARYGYTF.

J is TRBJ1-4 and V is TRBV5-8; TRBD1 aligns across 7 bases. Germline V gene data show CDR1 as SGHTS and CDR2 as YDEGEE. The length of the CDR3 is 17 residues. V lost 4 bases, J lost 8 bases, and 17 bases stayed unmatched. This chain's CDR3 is CASSPGQATQLAEKLFF. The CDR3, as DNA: TGTGCCAGCAGCCCAGGACAGGCCACGCAACTCGCGGAAAAACTGTTTTTT.